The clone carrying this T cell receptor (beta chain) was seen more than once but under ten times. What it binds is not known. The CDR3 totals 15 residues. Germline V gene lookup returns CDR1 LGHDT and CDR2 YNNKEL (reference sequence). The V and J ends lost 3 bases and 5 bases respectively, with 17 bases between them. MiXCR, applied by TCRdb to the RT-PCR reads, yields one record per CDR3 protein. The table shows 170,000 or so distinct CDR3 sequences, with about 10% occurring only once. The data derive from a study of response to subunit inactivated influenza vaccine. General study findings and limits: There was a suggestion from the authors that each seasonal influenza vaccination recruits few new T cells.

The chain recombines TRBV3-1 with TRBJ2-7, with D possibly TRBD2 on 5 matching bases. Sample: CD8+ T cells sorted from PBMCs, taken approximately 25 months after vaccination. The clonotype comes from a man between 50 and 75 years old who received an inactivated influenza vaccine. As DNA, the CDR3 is TGTGCCAGCAGCCAGGAGGCGCCTTTGACACACGAGCAGTACTTC. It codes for CASSQEAPLTHEQYF.